Listed below are T cell receptor beta chains from one sample, sequenced in a study of early T cells in non-severe SARS-CoV-2 infection. TCRdb analysed the 5' RACE reads with MiXCR anew, one entry per CDR3 protein. The sample lists some 80,000 distinct CDR3 sequences, about 13% seen once, with 1.4% in the top ten. The sample taken for sequencing was whole blood. The source of these receptors is an adult who was a healthcare worker with PCR-confirmed SARS-CoV-2 infection or an uninfected control (not recorded which). Each CDR3 is given with its conserved first and last residue. Fields, in order: CDR3 DNA, CDR3 protein, V gene, clone size, D gene, J gene. A D gene is named only where the DNA matches it firmly. Size is omitted from some rows. Given values are once, few, many or a class for expanded clones.

CDR3nt: TGTGCCAGCAGCCGCAGGGGTGTCTCCCCGAACACTGAAGCTTTCTTT
CDR3aa: CASSRRGVSPNTEAFF
v_gene: TRBV11-2
abundance: many
d_gene: -
j_gene: TRBJ1-1

CDR3nt: TGTGCCAGCAGCTGGAGCGGGGGGGCCCAGGAGCAGTACTTC
CDR3aa: CASSWSGGAQEQYF
v_gene: TRBV7-8
abundance: -
d_gene: TRBD2
j_gene: TRBJ2-7

CDR3nt: TGCAGTGCTAGATCGGACAGGGGCACAGATACGCAGTATTTT
CDR3aa: CSARSDRGTDTQYF
v_gene: TRBV20-1
abundance: -
d_gene: TRBD1
j_gene: TRBJ2-3

CDR3nt: TGTGCTAGTGGTTTAACTAGCGGAGCCTACAATGAGCAGTTCTTC
CDR3aa: CASGLTSGAYNEQFF
v_gene: TRBV12-5
abundance: -
d_gene: TRBD2
j_gene: TRBJ2-1

CDR3nt: TGTGCCAGCAGTCCCTCGGGGGGTGGGCCTTCCTACAATGAGCAGTTCTTC
CDR3aa: CASSPSGGGPSYNEQFF
v_gene: TRBV12-3/TRBV12-4
abundance: many
d_gene: TRBD2
j_gene: TRBJ2-1

CDR3nt: TGTGCCAGCAGTTCCTTCGGTGGGGGGCCTCCTTATGGCTACACCTTC
CDR3aa: CASSSFGGGPPYGYTF
v_gene: TRBV7-3
abundance: -
d_gene: -
j_gene: TRBJ1-2

CDR3nt: TGTGCCAGCAGCCTTGAGCGGGGGCTCACAGATACGCAGTATTTT
CDR3aa: CASSLERGLTDTQYF
v_gene: TRBV7-6
abundance: -
d_gene: TRBD2
j_gene: TRBJ2-3

CDR3nt: TGCGCCAGCAGCGAGGGACATGCGAACACCGGGGAGCTGTTTTTT
CDR3aa: CASSEGHANTGELFF
v_gene: TRBV5-1
abundance: -
d_gene: -
j_gene: TRBJ2-2

CDR3nt: TGTGCCAGCAGTGAAAAGGGACAGCGAATATACACTGAAGCTTTCTTT
CDR3aa: CASSEKGQRIYTEAFF
v_gene: TRBV2
abundance: -
d_gene: TRBD1
j_gene: TRBJ1-1

CDR3nt: TGTGCCAGCAGCACCCTAGCGGGCACAGATACGCAGTATTTT
CDR3aa: CASSTLAGTDTQYF
v_gene: TRBV7-9
abundance: many
d_gene: TRBD2
j_gene: TRBJ2-3

CDR3nt: TGTGCCAGTAGTATCCGGCTTCGAGCCAGACAGAACCACGAGCAGTACTTC
CDR3aa: CASSIRLRARQNHEQYF
v_gene: TRBV19
abundance: many
d_gene: -
j_gene: TRBJ2-7

CDR3nt: TGTGCCAGCAGAGCTAGCGGGCGCAATGAGCAGTTCTTC
CDR3aa: CASRASGRNEQFF
v_gene: TRBV2
abundance: many
d_gene: TRBD2
j_gene: TRBJ2-1

CDR3nt: TGTGCCAGCGGGCGACGTGGCGTAACTCAAGAGACCCAGTACTTC
CDR3aa: CASGRRGVTQETQYF
v_gene: TRBV13
abundance: few
d_gene: -
j_gene: TRBJ2-5

CDR3nt: TGTGCCAGCAGCTTACCCTTTAGCGGGGATACGCAGTATTTT
CDR3aa: CASSLPFSGDTQYF
v_gene: TRBV7-9
abundance: few
d_gene: TRBD2
j_gene: TRBJ2-3

CDR3nt: TGTGCCAGCAGTGGGGGGCACCCGAACACTGAAGCTTTCTTT
CDR3aa: CASSGGHPNTEAFF
v_gene: TRBV9
abundance: few
d_gene: -
j_gene: TRBJ1-1

CDR3nt: TGTGCCAGCAGTTTCCGGGAAAACTACGAGCAGTACTTC
CDR3aa: CASSFRENYEQYF
v_gene: TRBV27
abundance: few
d_gene: -
j_gene: TRBJ2-7

CDR3nt: TGTGCCAGCAGCTTGGGCTCCAGCGGGGGACTAGCCAAAAACATTCAGTACTTC
CDR3aa: CASSLGSSGGLAKNIQYF
v_gene: TRBV5-4
abundance: -
d_gene: TRBD2
j_gene: TRBJ2-4

CDR3nt: TGTGCCAGCATACCCCACAGGGGCATGAACACTGAAGCTTTCTTT
CDR3aa: CASIPHRGMNTEAFF
v_gene: TRBV25-1
abundance: many
d_gene: TRBD1
j_gene: TRBJ1-1

CDR3nt: TGTGCCAGCAGTTCGAGGCCAACTAATGAAAAACTGTTTTTT
CDR3aa: CASSSRPTNEKLFF
v_gene: TRBV6-5
abundance: few
d_gene: -
j_gene: TRBJ1-4

CDR3nt: TGTGCCAGCAGCTTAGGAATCGGGGGGCGAGAGACCCAGTACTTC
CDR3aa: CASSLGIGGRETQYF
v_gene: TRBV7-2
abundance: -
d_gene: -
j_gene: TRBJ2-5

CDR3nt: TGTGCCAGCAGCGTAGAACCGGGGGCCCCAGATCCGCAGTATTTT
CDR3aa: CASSVEPGAPDPQYF
v_gene: TRBV9
abundance: -
d_gene: -
j_gene: TRBJ2-3

CDR3nt: TGTGCCAGCAGTTACTCGATGGTCAGGTCAAGATCCACAGATACGCAGTATTTT
CDR3aa: CASSYSMVRSRSTDTQYF
v_gene: TRBV6-5
abundance: many
d_gene: -
j_gene: TRBJ2-3

CDR3nt: TGTGCCAGCACCTCCCCCGTCTTGGGGGGCGTCAATGAGCAGTTCTTC
CDR3aa: CASTSPVLGGVNEQFF
v_gene: TRBV6-5
abundance: few
d_gene: -
j_gene: TRBJ2-1